This T cell receptor (beta chain) was identified in a study of T cell responses to AZD1222 COVID-19 vaccine. Overall study results and limits: Donors were mostly white British, more females; clonal diversity possibly underestimated.

CDR1 and CDR2 from the germline V gene are MNHEY and SVGAGI. Trimming shortened V by 8 bases and J by 2 bases, and 11 bases separated the two germline ends. The CDR3 contains 13 residues. The assay was immunoSEQ multiplex PCR, and TCRdb's table has in-frame clones only and misses some. The data contain 180,000 or so clones, roughly 88% of them singletons. There are a few counts of this clone. What it binds is not known. The input for sequencing was peripheral blood, taken on day 0 of AZD1222 vaccination. The TCR was taken from an adult in good health. The chain combines TRBV6-5 with TRBJ2-3; a possible D gene is TRBD1 (6 bases). Here the CDR3 reads CASEDRVTDTQYF. The CDR3 region has the DNA TGTGCCAGCGAGGACAGAGTCACAGATACGCAGTATTTT.